These T cell receptor beta chains were read from a single sample in a study of molecular identifiers for immune sequencing clone quantification. MiXCR was run by TCRdb on the PCR reads, yielding one entry per CDR3 protein. The sample carries about 60,000 distinct CDR3 sequences, under 20% recorded once. The sequencing sample was made of naive CD8+ T cells from blood, with Jurkat cell RNA spiked in. These receptors were collected from a human donor in good health. Some libraries in this study had Jurkat cell RNA spiked in. Both conserved end residues are part of each CDR3. The D gene is left open where the match is weak. Only part of the rows carry a size: once, few, many, or a class if the clone is expanded.

many	TRBJ1-5	.	TRBV4-1	TGCGCCAGCAGCCAAGTGACTGGGGCAGAAAAGCATTTT	CASSQVTGAEKHF
many	TRBJ2-7	TRBD2	TRBV9	TGTGCCAGCAGCGCGGGTCCTAGCGGGATTTCCCGAACCTACGAGCAGTACTTC	CASSAGPSGISRTYEQYF
many	TRBJ2-3	.	TRBV20-1	TGCAGTGCTAGAGACCGTGACAGTACGCGGGCAGATACGCAGTATTTT	CSARDRDSTRADTQYF
many	TRBJ2-7	TRBD2	TRBV28	TGTGCCATCCCGGGGACTAAAAACTCCTACGAGCAGTACTTC	CAIPGTKNSYEQYF
many	TRBJ2-7	TRBD1	TRBV14	TGTGCCAGCAGCCGAGCCCCGCGACAGGGGGCTGACGAGCAGTACTTC	CASSRAPRQGADEQYF
many	TRBJ1-5	.	TRBV27	TGTGCCAGCAGCCAAAAGGGGGTCAGTCAGCCCCAGCATTTT	CASSQKGVSQPQHF
.	TRBJ1-2	.	TRBV4-3	TGCGCCAGCAGCCAAAAGATAGCAGGGGATGGCTACACCTTC	CASSQKIAGDGYTF
.	TRBJ1-4	.	TRBV20-1	TGCAGTGCTAGAGTTTTTGGGACTAATGAAAAACTGTTTTTT	CSARVFGTNEKLFF
many	TRBJ2-7	TRBD2	TRBV7-2	TGTGCCAGCAGCTTACACGGGAGCGGGGAAAGATACGAGCAGTACTTC	CASSLHGSGERYEQYF
many	TRBJ2-6	.	TRBV28	TGTGCCAGCAGCCAAGGCACAGGGCCACCTGGGGCCAACGTCCTGACTTTC	CASSQGTGPPGANVLTF
few	TRBJ2-7	.	TRBV18	TGTGCCAGCTCACCACCGACAGGAGGTTGGTACGAGCAGTACTTC	CASSPPTGGWYEQYF
many	TRBJ2-5	.	TRBV7-2	TGTGCCAGCAGCTTATGGGGGCCAGAGACCCAGTACTTC	CASSLWGPETQYF
.	TRBJ2-2	.	TRBV12-3/TRBV12-4	TGTGCCAGCAGTTTTACGGAGTATTACACCGGGGAGCTGTTTTTT	CASSFTEYYTGELFF
few	TRBJ2-2	.	TRBV27	TGTGCCAGCAGAATCAACACCGGGGAGCTGTTTTTT	CASRINTGELFF
.	TRBJ2-1	TRBD2	TRBV20-1	TGCAGTGCTAGAGTCCCTTCGCCAACTAGCGGGAGTGCTGAGCAGTTCTTC	CSARVPSPTSGSAEQFF
many	TRBJ2-3	TRBD2	TRBV24-1	TGTGCCACCAGTGATCAAGCGGGAGGGCCCCCAGATACGCAGTATTTT	CATSDQAGGPPDTQYF
many	TRBJ2-2	.	TRBV4-3	TGCGCCAGCCCACAATATAGGGGCATCTTTGACACCGGGGAGCTGTTTTTT	CASPQYRGIFDTGELFF
many	TRBJ2-1	.	TRBV7-9	TGTGCCAGCATCGCCCAGCTAGCGAACTCTGTCTCCTACAATGAGCAGTTCTTC	CASIAQLANSVSYNEQFF
.	TRBJ2-7	.	TRBV7-9	TGTGCCAGCAGCGGTACAGGACGCCAAGCCTACGAGCAGTACTTC	CASSGTGRQAYEQYF
few	TRBJ2-5	.	TRBV4-2	TGTGCCAGCAGCCAAATTATCCTAGAAGAGACCCAGTACTTC	CASSQIILEETQYF
many	TRBJ2-6	.	TRBV10-3	TGTGCCATCAGGGGACTCCTTTCGGCCAACGTCCTGACTTTC	CAIRGLLSANVLTF
.	TRBJ2-7	.	TRBV25-1	TGTGCCAGCACCCCCGGGTCGGGGGTAGAGCAGTACTTC	CASTPGSGVEQYF
few	TRBJ1-1	.	TRBV4-1	TGCGCCAGCAGCCAAGGAACGGTCGCGAGCACTGAAGCTTTCTTT	CASSQGTVASTEAFF
many	TRBJ1-1	.	TRBV20-1	TGCAGTGCTAGGCTAACGGGGGCAGCTGAAGCTTTCTTT	CSARLTGAAEAFF
.	TRBJ2-1	.	TRBV7-2	TGTGCCAGCAGCCCGGGACTCGGGGCCCAGAATTTACAGTTCTTC	CASSPGLGAQNLQFF
.	TRBJ2-7	TRBD2	TRBV11-2	TGTGCCAGCAGCCCCCCGGGGGGGGCCAGCGGGAAGTACGAGCAGTACTTC	CASSPPGGASGKYEQYF
many	TRBJ1-1	TRBD1	TRBV3-1	TGTGCCAGCAGCCAAACGGGACAGTTCCAGGGAGCTTTCTTT	CASSQTGQFQGAFF